Below, 31 T cell receptor beta chains from the same sample are listed, as sequenced in a study of blood T cell repertoires in COVID-19 (dated by TCRdb to about 2020). To prepare the library, the immunoSEQ multiplex PCR assay was applied. The immuneACCESS repertoire file appears here via TCRdb, limited to in-frame rearrangements. These files lack a portion of the clones; in checked studies, under half of the deficit traces to unresolved V genes, and the cause of the others is not known. Across this sample there are 290,000 or so clones, with roughly 87% seen only once. The ten largest make up around 2.1% of the sample. Sequencing input: peripheral blood. Receptors were obtained from a man in his late teens or twenties with active or convalescent COVID-19.

V is TRBV5-1 and J is TRBJ2-7; TRBD1 aligns across 10 bases. The V gene's germline CDR1 is SGHRS and CDR2 YFSETQ. Germline trimming cut 3 bases from V and 1 base from J; bases unmatched to any gene: 4. This CDR3 comprises 15 residues. The CDR3 protein is CASSYRDRGSYEQYF. The CDR3 DNA reads TGCGCCAGCAGCTACCGGGACAGGGGATCCTACGAGCAGTACTTC.

This clone was counted once. This chain joins TRBV29-1 and TRBJ1-2, with D perhaps TRBD1 (5 bases). Germline CDR1 SQVTM, CDR2 ANQGSEA. V was cut by 6 bases and J by 4 bases, with 18 bases left in between. The CDR3 has 14 residues. DNA for the CDR3: TGCAGCGTCCTTGGGGGGGAGGAGGGCTATGGCTACACCTTC. Protein: CSVLGGEEGYGYTF.

The genes are TRBV6-2 or TRBV6-3 and TRBJ1-1, with D unclear. This CDR3 comprises 14 residues. Trimming took 0 bases from V and 0 from J, leaving 5 bases between them. In germline, CDR1 is MNHEY, CDR2 SVGEGT. CDR3 sequence (DNA): TGTGCCAGCAGTTACTCCCTTGTGAACACTGAAGCTTTCTTT. This encodes CASSYSLVNTEAFF.

Only a few counts were recorded for this clone. This chain connects TRBV28 to TRBJ1-1; D gene uncertain. This CDR3 comprises 12 residues. Germline V gene lookup returns CDR1 MDHEN and CDR2 SYDVKM. Here the CDR3 reads CGTHQRGTEAFF. CDR3 nucleotide sequence: TGTGGAACCCATCAACGGGGCACTGAAGCTTTCTTT.

The J gene is TRBJ1-2, the V gene TRBV27; D perhaps matches TRBD1 (6 bases). Germline values: CDR1 MNHEY, CDR2 SMNVEV (reference sequence). The CDR3 is 15 residues long. V was clipped by 4 bases and J by 5 bases, with 17 bases between them. The CDR3 region is CASSSIPGHTYGYTF. Here the CDR3 DNA reads TGTGCCAGCAGTTCTATTCCGGGACATACTTATGGCTACACCTTC.

The chain has TRBV7-8 and TRBJ1-2; no clear D. This CDR3 has 13 residues. The V and J ends lost 1 base and 3 bases respectively, with 6 bases between them. Germline-derived CDR1 and CDR2 are SGHVS and FQNEAQ. As DNA, the CDR3 is TGTGCCAGCAGCTTAGAGCCGCACTATGGCTACACCTTC. This codes for CASSLEPHYGYTF.

The chain combines TRBV7-9 with TRBJ1-2; D perhaps matches TRBD1 (6 bases). V was trimmed by 1 base and J by 8 bases, leaving 11 bases between them. Germline CDR1 SEHNR, CDR2 FQNEAQ (reference sequence). CDR3 size: 13 residues. The CDR3 DNA follows: TGTGCCAGCAGCTTAGAGGAAGGGACAGGCTACACCTTC. Translated, it gives CASSLEEGTGYTF.

CDR3 amino acids: CASSQLATGELFF. The CDR3 DNA sequence: TGTGCCAGCAGCCAACTAGCGACCGGGGAGCTGTTTTTT. The chain is built from TRBV3-1 (or the pseudogene TRBV3-2) and TRBJ2-2; D is perhaps TRBD2 (6 bases). V was pared by 2 bases and J by 5 bases, with 6 bases between. CDR1 and CDR2 from the germline V gene are LGHDT and YNNKEL (reference sequence). This CDR3 is 13 amino acids long.

This sequence joins TRBV5-5 and TRBJ2-5, with D maybe TRBD2 (6 bases). The CDR3 length is 14 residues. CDR1 is SGHKS, CDR2 YYEKEE, per germline (reference sequence). V shed 1 base and J shed 2 bases, with 9 bases lying between them. The DNA for the CDR3 is TGTGCCAGCAGCTTGTTCGGGGGTCAAGAGACCCAGTACTTC. This codes for CASSLFGGQETQYF.

The V gene is TRBV7-9, the J gene TRBJ2-7; weak D call: TRBD2 (5 bases). V was cut by 0 bases and J by 3 bases, with 6 bases left in between. Germline V gene lookup returns CDR1 SEHNR and CDR2 FQNEAQ (reference sequence). This CDR3 spans 13 amino acids. Here the CDR3 reads CASSLAGSYEQYF. CDR3 nucleotides: TGTGCCAGCAGCTTAGCAGGGAGCTACGAGCAGTACTTC.

The rearrangement joins TRBV7-8 to TRBJ2-1, with D maybe TRBD2 (7 bases). This CDR3 has 17 amino acids. Germline CDR1 SGHVS, CDR2 FQNEAQ. Trimming removed 5 bases at V and 0 bases at J, with 17 bases between. The CDR3 coding sequence is TGTGCCAGCAGCATATGGGGGCGGGGGAACTCCTACAATGAGCAGTTCTTC. This encodes CASSIWGRGNSYNEQFF.

J is TRBJ1-5 and V is TRBV7-8; D possibly corresponds to TRBD1 (5 bases). This CDR3 comprises 14 residues. Trimming took off 2 bases at V and 4 bases at J, with 9 bases between the two ends. Germline lookup yields CDR1 SGHVS and CDR2 FQNEAQ. CDR3 bases: TGTGCCAGCAGCTTACAGGGTCCGAATCAGCCCCAGCATTTT. Amino acid sequence: CASSLQGPNQPQHF.

This clone was seen once. The rearrangement links TRBV7-3 to TRBJ2-2, with 9 positions matching TRBD1. The V gene's germline CDR1 is SGHTA and CDR2 FQGTGA. Trimming cost V 5 bases and J 5 bases; bases outside gene matches: 9. This CDR3 region has 16 residues. CDR3 in amino acids: CASSNRGTGRTGELFF. CDR3 in DNA: TGTGCCAGCAGCAACCGCGGGACAGGGCGGACCGGGGAGCTGTTTTTT. Using reference TRBV7-3 and TRBJ2-2 for the parts outside the CDR3, the full variable domain is GAGVSQTPSNKVTEKGKYVELRCDPISGHTALYWYRQSLGQGPEFLIYFQGTGAADDSGLPNDRFFAVRPEGSVSTLKIQRTERGDSAVYLCASSNRGTGRTGELFFGEGSRLTVL.

The chain couples TRBV6-6 to TRBJ1-4; TRBD1 agrees at 9 bases. CDR1 is MNHNY and CDR2 is SVGAGI in the germline V gene (reference sequence). Trimming cost V 5 bases and J 2 bases; bases outside gene matches: 21. This CDR3 is built from 21 residues. In nucleotides, the CDR3 is TGTGCCAGCAGTCATATTAGTCAGGGGACAGGGTTTCGCGGGACTAATGAAAAACTGTTTTTT. Amino acid sequence: CASSHISQGTGFRGTNEKLFF.

V gene TRBV5-1 combines with J gene TRBJ1-2; D perhaps matches TRBD1 (6 bases). Per germline, CDR1 SGHRS and CDR2 YFSETQ. V lost 4 bases, J lost 8 bases, and 18 bases lay in between. This CDR3 has 14 residues. The CDR3: CASSPRGGVWGYTF. The CDR3 bases are TGCGCCAGCAGCCCGCGGGGGGGCGTCTGGGGCTACACCTTC.

The rearrangement joins TRBV3-1 (or the pseudogene TRBV3-2) to TRBJ1-1; D is uncertain. The CDR3 spans 17 residues. CDR1 and CDR2 from the germline V gene are LGHDT and YNNKEL (reference sequence). The V end was cut by 1 base, the J end by 0 bases, with 15 bases between. DNA of the CDR3: TGTGCCAGCAGCCAAGGGCGACGCGGGAAGGTGAACACTGAAGCTTTCTTT. Protein product: CASSQGRRGKVNTEAFF.

This chain joins TRBV9 and TRBJ2-1; 8 positions match TRBD2. The V gene's germline CDR1 is SGDLS and CDR2 YYNGEE. The trim removed 4 bases at V and 1 base at J, leaving 7 bases unmatched. The CDR3 is made up of 16 amino acids. Here the CDR3 DNA reads TGTGCCAGCAGCCCACAGACTAGCGTGTCCTACAATGAGCAGTTCTTC. Translated: CASSPQTSVSYNEQFF.

The V gene is TRBV7-6, the J gene TRBJ2-1, with D perhaps TRBD2 (7 bases). This CDR3 has 15 amino acids. Germline V gene sequence: CDR1 SGHVS, CDR2 FNYEAQ. V lost 0 bases and J lost 8, with 14 bases in between. This CDR3 is CASSLAGGASDEQFF. The CDR3 DNA is TGTGCCAGCAGCTTAGCGGGGGGGGCATCGGATGAGCAGTTCTTC.

This chain joins TRBV7-9 and TRBJ2-7, with a tentative D call TRBD1 (7 bases). In germline, CDR1 is SEHNR, CDR2 FQNEAQ (reference sequence). Trimming took 5 bases from V and 5 from J, leaving 22 bases between them. CDR3 size: 16 residues. This chain's CDR3 is CASSPGDRTVGNEQYF. CDR3 coding DNA: TGTGCCAGCAGCCCGGGGGACAGAACTGTTGGGAACGAGCAGTACTTC.

CDR3 in amino acids: CASSRGGIYEQYF. As DNA, the CDR3 is TGTGCCAGCTCACGGGGGGGGATCTACGAGCAGTACTTC. The chain couples TRBV18 to TRBJ2-7; 7 nucleotides line up with TRBD2. The CDR3 sequence is 13 residues long. V shed 4 bases, J shed 3 bases, and the junction held 3 bases outside the gene matches. Germline V gives CDR1 KGHSH, CDR2 LQKENI. Variable domain in full (rest from reference TRBV18 and TRBJ2-7): NAGVMQNPRHLVRRRGQEARLRCSPMKGHSHVYWYRQLPEEGLKFMVYLQKENIIDESGMPKERFSAEFPKEGPSILRIQQVVRGDSAAYFCASSRGGIYEQYFGPGTRLTVT.

The chain employs TRBV27 and TRBJ2-3, with TRBD2 matching 7 bases. V shed 0 bases and J 0 bases; nucleotides not matched to a gene: 6. Germline V gene lookup returns CDR1 MNHEY and CDR2 SMNVEV (reference sequence). This CDR3 has 17 amino acids. The CDR3 region has the DNA TGTGCCAGCAGTTTATCGGTCGGGGGGATAAGCACAGATACGCAGTATTTT. Translating gives CASSLSVGGISTDTQYF.

There are a few counts of this clone. The rearrangement joins TRBV6-1 to TRBJ2-1; 7 bases fit TRBD2. V was clipped by 2 bases and J by 8 bases; unmatched bases: 3. The CDR3 is 13 amino acids. Germline V gene sequence: CDR1 MNHNS, CDR2 SASEGT. CDR3 sequence: CASSEWTRDEQFF. In nucleotides, the CDR3 is TGTGCCAGCAGTGAATGGACTAGGGATGAGCAGTTCTTC.

The V call is TRBV5-8, the J call TRBJ2-7; 10 bases are a match to TRBD2. CDR1 and CDR2 (germline): SGHTS, YDEGEE. The junction had 10 bases not matched to a gene; V was cut back by 3 bases and J by 1 base. The CDR3 sequence is 17 residues long. The CDR3 DNA sequence: TGTGCCAGCAGCTCGGAGATTACTAGCGGGACGTCCTACGAGCAGTACTTC. It specifies CASSSEITSGTSYEQYF.

The V call is TRBV10-3, the J call TRBJ2-7; D possibly corresponds to TRBD2 (5 bases). Trimming pared 6 bases from V and 8 bases from J, leaving 20 bases between. The germline V gene has CDR1 ENHRY and CDR2 SYGVKD. The CDR3 runs 14 residues. The CDR3, as DNA: TGTGCCATCAGGGACCCCGGGTCGGGATCGAAGCAGTACTTC. It encodes CAIRDPGSGSKQYF.

J is TRBJ1-2 and V is TRBV4-1; the D is unclear. The germline CDR1 and CDR2 sequences are MGHRA and YSYEKL. Between the trimmed V and J ends, which lost 0 bases and 2 bases, there was a span of 7 bases. The CDR3 runs to 14 residues. The CDR3 sequence: CASSQDRGNYGYTF. CDR3 bases: TGCGCCAGCAGCCAAGATCGGGGAAACTATGGCTACACCTTC.

The genes are TRBV21-1 and TRBJ2-7; TRBD1, the D gene given by the table, was not confirmed from the DNA. TRBV21-1 is listed as a pseudogene. This CDR3 is built from 13 residues. CDR3 residues: CASSNRDRGEQYF. CDR3 DNA: TGTGCCAGCAGCAACCGGGACAGGGGCGAGCAGTACTTC.

The J gene is TRBJ1-5, the V gene TRBV4-3; 8 bases fit TRBD1. The germline V gene encodes CDR1 LGHNA and CDR2 YSLEER. V lost 0 bases and J lost 3; bases outside the gene matches: 4. CDR3 length: 16 residues. CDR3 nucleotide sequence: TGCGCCAGCAGCCAAGATAGGACAGGGCTCAATCAGCCCCAGCATTTT. Encoded protein: CASSQDRTGLNQPQHF.

The rearrangement links TRBV6-5 to TRBJ1-6, with a possible D match to TRBD1 (5 bases). Germline values: CDR1 MNHEY, CDR2 SVGAGI. With 3 bases removed from V and 9 bases from J, the gap between germline ends came to 12 bases. The CDR3 extends over 14 amino acids. The chain's CDR3 is CASSYSREGSPLHF. The CDR3 DNA follows: TGTGCCAGCAGTTATTCCAGGGAAGGTTCACCCCTCCACTTT.

The chain joins TRBV3-1 (or the pseudogene TRBV3-2) to TRBJ2-7; 9 nucleotides line up with TRBD1. CDR1 LGHDT and CDR2 YNNKEL come from the germline V gene (reference sequence). V dropped 2 bases and J dropped 2; count of bases not matched to a gene: 7. This CDR3 spans 16 amino acids. The CDR3 DNA reads TGTGCCAGCAGCCAACGACAGGGGGGGACCACCTACGAGCAGTACTTC. The encoded protein is CASSQRQGGTTYEQYF.

The chain is built from TRBV6-6 and TRBJ1-6; D unclear. Germline V gene lookup returns CDR1 MNHNY and CDR2 SVGAGI (reference sequence). Trimming took 7 bases from V and 0 from J, leaving 10 bases between them. This CDR3 has 15 amino acids. CDR3 amino acids: CASIERSSYNSPLHF. The CDR3 nucleotides are TGTGCCAGCATTGAACGGAGCTCCTATAATTCACCCCTCCACTTT.

This clone was detected only once. The chain has TRBV11-3 and TRBJ2-2, with D perhaps matching TRBD1 (6 bases). The V gene's germline CDR1 is SGHNT and CDR2 YENEEA. This CDR3 comprises 14 residues. Trimming pared 1 base from V and 4 bases from J, leaving 7 bases between. In DNA form, the CDR3 reads TGTGCCAGCAGCTTAGGAGGGGGCACCGGGGAGCTGTTTTTT. It translates to CASSLGGGTGELFF.